This TCR beta chain originates from a study of blood T cell repertoires in COVID-19. The germline V and J ends were trimmed by 5 bases and 10 bases, with 15 bases remaining between them. The V gene's germline CDR1 is SEHNR and CDR2 FQNEAQ (reference sequence). CDR3 length equals 13 residues. Method: immunoSEQ multiplex PCR; TCRdb's copy keeps in-frame clones and lacks some. The data hold fewer than 450,000 clones, with approximately 89% observed a single time. Followed longitudinally, the Seattle patients had been enrolled during active infection. This clone was detected once. The clonotype comes from a woman between 45 and 60 years old with COVID-19, enrolled during active disease. Sequenced input: peripheral blood. The gene calls are TRBV7-9 and TRBJ2-1, with a possible D match to TRBD1 (6 bases). This CDR3 reads CASSLLQGDEQFF. CDR3 coding DNA: TGTGCCAGCAGCCTACTACAGGGCGACGAGCAGTTCTTC. Filled out from reference TRBV7-9 and TRBJ2-1, the complete variable domain reads DTGVSQNPRHKITKRGQNVTFRCDPISEHNRLYWYRQTLGQGPEFLTYFQNEAQLEKSRLLSDRFSAERPKGSFSTLEIQRTEQGDSAMYLCASSLLQGDEQFFGPGTRLTVL.